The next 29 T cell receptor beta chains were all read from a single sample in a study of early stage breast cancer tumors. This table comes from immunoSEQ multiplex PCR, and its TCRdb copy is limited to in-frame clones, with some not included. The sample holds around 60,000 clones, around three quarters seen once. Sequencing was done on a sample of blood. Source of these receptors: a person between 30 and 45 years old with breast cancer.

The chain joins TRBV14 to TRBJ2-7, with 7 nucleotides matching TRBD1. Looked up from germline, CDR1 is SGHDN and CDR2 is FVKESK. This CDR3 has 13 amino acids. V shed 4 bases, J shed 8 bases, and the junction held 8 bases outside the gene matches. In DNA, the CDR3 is TGTGCCAGCAGCCTAGGACAGGCCGGGAAGCAGTACTTC. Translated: CASSLGQAGKQYF.

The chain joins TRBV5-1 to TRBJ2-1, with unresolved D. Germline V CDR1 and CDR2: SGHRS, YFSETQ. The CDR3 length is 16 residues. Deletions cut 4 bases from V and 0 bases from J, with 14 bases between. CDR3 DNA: TGCGCCAGCAGCCTCCAGCCTCCTAGCTCCTACAATGAGCAGTTCTTC. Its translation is CASSLQPPSSYNEQFF.

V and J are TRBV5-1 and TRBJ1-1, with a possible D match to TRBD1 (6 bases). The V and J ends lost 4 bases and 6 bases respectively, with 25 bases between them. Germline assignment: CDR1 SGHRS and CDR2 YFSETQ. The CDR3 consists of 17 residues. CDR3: CASSPDRSGLSVPEAFF. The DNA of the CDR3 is TGCGCCAGCAGCCCGGACAGATCGGGCCTTTCTGTTCCTGAAGCTTTCTTT.

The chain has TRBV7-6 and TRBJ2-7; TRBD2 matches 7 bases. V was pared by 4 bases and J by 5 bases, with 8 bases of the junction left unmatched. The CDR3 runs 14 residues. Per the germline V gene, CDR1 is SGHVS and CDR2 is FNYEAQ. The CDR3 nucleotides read TGTGCCAGCAGCTCGAACAGCGGGAACAACGAGCAGTACTTC. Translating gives CASSSNSGNNEQYF.

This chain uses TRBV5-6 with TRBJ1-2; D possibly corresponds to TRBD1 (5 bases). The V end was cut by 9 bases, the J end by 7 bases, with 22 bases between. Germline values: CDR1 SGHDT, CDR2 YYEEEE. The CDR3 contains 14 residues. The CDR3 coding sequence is TGTGCCACCGTTAGAGGGGCGGGTAGTTTTGGCTACACCTTC. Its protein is CATVRGAGSFGYTF.

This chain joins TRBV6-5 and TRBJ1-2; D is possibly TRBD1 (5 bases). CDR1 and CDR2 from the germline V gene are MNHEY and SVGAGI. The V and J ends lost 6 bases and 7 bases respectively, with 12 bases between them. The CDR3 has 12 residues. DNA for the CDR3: TGTGCCAGCAGCGGTGGGAGGGGTGGCTACACCTTC. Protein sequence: CASSGGRGGYTF.

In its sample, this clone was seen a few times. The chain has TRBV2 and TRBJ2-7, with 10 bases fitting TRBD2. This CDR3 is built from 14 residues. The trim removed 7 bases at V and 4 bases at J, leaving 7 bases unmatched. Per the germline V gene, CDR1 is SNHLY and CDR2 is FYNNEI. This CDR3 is CASIKREGRYEQYF. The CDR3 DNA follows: TGTGCCAGCATCAAGCGGGAGGGCCGGTACGAGCAGTACTTC.

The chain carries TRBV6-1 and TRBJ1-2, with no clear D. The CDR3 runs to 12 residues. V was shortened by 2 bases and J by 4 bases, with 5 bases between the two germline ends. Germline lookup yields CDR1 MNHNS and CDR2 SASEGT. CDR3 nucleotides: TGTGCCAGCAGTGAATTGAGCTATGGCTACACCTTC. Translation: CASSELSYGYTF.

The CDR3 is CASSLSGGSGQPQHF. In nucleotides, the CDR3 is TGTGCCAGCAGCTTAAGCGGTGGGTCAGGGCAGCCCCAGCATTTT. The rearrangement links TRBV7-9 to TRBJ1-5; D might be TRBD1 (5 bases). V was shortened by 2 bases and J by 7 bases, with 15 bases between the two germline ends. The germline CDR1 and CDR2 sequences are SEHNR and FQNEAQ (reference sequence). This CDR3 contains 15 residues.

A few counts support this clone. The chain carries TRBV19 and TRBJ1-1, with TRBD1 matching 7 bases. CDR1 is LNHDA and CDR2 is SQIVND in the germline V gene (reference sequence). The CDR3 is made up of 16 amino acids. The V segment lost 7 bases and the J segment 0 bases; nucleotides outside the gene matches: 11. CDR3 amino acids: CASIYQSGQMNTEAFF. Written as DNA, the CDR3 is TGTGCCAGTATTTATCAGTCGGGACAGATGAACACTGAAGCTTTCTTT.

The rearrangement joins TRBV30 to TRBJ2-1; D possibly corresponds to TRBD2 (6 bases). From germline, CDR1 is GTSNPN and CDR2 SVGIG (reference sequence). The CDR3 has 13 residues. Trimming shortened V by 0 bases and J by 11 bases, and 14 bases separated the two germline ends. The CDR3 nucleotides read TGTGCCTGGAGTGTTGTTGCTAGCGAAAAGCAGTTCTTC. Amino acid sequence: CAWSVVASEKQFF.

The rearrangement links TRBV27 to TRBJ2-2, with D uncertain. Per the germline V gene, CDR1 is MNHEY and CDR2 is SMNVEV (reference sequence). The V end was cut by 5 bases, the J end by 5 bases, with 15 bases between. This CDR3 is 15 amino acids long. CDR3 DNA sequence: TGTGCCAGCAGTCCCAACGGACGGCCAACCGGGGAGCTGTTTTTT. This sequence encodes CASSPNGRPTGELFF.

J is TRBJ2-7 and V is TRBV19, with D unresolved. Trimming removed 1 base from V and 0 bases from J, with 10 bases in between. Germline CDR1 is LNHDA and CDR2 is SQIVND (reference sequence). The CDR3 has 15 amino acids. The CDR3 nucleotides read TGTGCCAGTAGTATAGCAGGAGTTTCCTCCTACGAGCAGTACTTC. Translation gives CASSIAGVSSYEQYF.

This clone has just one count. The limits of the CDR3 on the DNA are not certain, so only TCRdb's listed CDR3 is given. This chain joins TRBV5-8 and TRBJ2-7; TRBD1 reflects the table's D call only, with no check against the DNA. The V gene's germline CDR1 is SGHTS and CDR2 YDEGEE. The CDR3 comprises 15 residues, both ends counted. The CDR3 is CASSLVGTGTPREYF.

The CDR3 DNA sequence: TGTGCCAGCAGCACCCGGGACAGGGGTTATTTAGGAAACATTCAGTACTTC. Translation: CASSTRDRGYLGNIQYF. The V and J genes are TRBV11-2 and TRBJ2-4, with 10 bases aligning to TRBD1. Unmatched junction bases numbered 13, after V lost 5 bases and J lost 6 bases. The CDR3 loop spans 17 amino acids. Germline V CDR1 and CDR2: SGHAT, FQNNGV.

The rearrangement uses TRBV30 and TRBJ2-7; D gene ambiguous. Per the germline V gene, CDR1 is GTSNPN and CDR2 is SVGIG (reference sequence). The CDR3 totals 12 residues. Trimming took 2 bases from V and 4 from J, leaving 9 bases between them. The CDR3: CAWSLQPYEQYF. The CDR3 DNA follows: TGTGCCTGGAGTCTACAGCCTTACGAGCAGTACTTC.

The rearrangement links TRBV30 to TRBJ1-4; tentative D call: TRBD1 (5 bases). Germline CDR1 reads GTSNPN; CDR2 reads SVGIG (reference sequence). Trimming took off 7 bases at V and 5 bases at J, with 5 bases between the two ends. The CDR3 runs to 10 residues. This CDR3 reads CASGNEKLFF. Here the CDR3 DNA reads TGTGCCTCAGGGAATGAAAAACTGTTTTTT. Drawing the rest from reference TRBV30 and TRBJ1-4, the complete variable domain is SQTIHQWPATLVQPVGSPLSLECTVEGTSNPNLYWYRQAAGRGLQLLFYSVGIGQISSEVPQNLSASRPQDRQFILSSKKLLLSDSGFYLCASGNEKLFFGSGTQLSVL.

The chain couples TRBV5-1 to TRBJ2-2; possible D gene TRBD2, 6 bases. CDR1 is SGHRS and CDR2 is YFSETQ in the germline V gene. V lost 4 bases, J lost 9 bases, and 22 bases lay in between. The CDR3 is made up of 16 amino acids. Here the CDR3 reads CASSGWDSRVDRELFF. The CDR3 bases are TGCGCCAGCAGCGGATGGGACTCCAGGGTCGACCGGGAGCTGTTTTTT.

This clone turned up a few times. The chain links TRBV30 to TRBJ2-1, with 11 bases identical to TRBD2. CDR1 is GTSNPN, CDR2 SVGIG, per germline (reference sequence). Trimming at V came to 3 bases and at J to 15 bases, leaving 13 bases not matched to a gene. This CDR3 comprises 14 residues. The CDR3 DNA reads TGTGCCTGGAGCTCCGGGACTAGCGGAACTCCCCCGTTCTTC. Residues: CAWSSGTSGTPPFF.

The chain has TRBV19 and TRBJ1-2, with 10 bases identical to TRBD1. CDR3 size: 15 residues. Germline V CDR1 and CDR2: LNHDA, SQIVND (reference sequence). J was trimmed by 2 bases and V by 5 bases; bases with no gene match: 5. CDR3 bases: TGTGCCAGTAGTCAACCGGGACAGGGGAACTATGGCTACACCTTC. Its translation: CASSQPGQGNYGYTF.

CDR3 protein: CASSASEYTQYF. In DNA, the CDR3 is TGTGCCAGCAGTGCTTCCGAATATACGCAGTATTTT. The gene calls are TRBV2 and TRBJ2-3; no reliable D call. The germline V and J ends were trimmed by 4 bases and 7 bases, with 9 bases remaining between them. This CDR3 is built from 12 residues. Per germline, CDR1 SNHLY and CDR2 FYNNEI.

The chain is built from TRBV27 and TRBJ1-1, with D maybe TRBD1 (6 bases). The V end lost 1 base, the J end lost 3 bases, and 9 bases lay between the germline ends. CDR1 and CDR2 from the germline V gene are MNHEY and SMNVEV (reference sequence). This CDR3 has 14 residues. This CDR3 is CASSLYREDTEAFF. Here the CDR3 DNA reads TGTGCCAGCAGTTTATACAGGGAAGACACTGAAGCTTTCTTT.

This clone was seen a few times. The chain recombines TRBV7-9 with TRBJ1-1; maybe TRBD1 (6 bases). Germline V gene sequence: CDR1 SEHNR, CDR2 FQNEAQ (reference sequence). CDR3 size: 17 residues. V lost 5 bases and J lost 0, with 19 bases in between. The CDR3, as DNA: TGTGCCAGCAGCCCTAGGAGACCGGGACAAATGAACACTGAAGCTTTCTTT. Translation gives CASSPRRPGQMNTEAFF.

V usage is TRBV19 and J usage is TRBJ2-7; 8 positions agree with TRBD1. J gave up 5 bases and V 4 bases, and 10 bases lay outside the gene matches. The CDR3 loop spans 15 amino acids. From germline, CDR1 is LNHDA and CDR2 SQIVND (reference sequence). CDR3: CASSTQPSTGDEQYF. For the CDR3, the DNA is TGTGCCAGTAGTACCCAACCTTCGACAGGGGACGAGCAGTACTTC.

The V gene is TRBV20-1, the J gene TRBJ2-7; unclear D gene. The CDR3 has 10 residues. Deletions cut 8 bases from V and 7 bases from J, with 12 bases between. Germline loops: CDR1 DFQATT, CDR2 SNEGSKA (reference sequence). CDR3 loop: CSIGHGEQYF. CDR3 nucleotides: TGCAGTATCGGTCACGGGGAGCAGTACTTC.

CDR3 protein: CASSFQGVSTDTQYF. The CDR3 nucleotides read TGTGCCAGCAGTTTTCAAGGGGTGAGCACAGATACGCAGTATTTT. This sequence joins TRBV27 and TRBJ2-3, with D perhaps matching TRBD1 (5 bases). With 3 bases removed from V and 0 bases from J, the gap between germline ends came to 10 bases. CDR1 is MNHEY and CDR2 is SMNVEV in the germline V gene (reference sequence). The CDR3 sequence is 15 residues long.

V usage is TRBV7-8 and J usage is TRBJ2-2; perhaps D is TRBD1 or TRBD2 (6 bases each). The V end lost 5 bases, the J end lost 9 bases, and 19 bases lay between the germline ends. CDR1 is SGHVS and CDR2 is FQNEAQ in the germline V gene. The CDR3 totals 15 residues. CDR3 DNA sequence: TGTGCCAGCAGCGAGACCCCGAGGGGGGTAAGGGAGCTGTTTTTT. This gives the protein CASSETPRGVRELFF.

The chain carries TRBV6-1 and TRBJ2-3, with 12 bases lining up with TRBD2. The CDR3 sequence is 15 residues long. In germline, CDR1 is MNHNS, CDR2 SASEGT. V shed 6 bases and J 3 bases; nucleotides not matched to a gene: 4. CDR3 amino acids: CASSPTSGSTDTQYF. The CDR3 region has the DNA TGTGCCAGCAGCCCGACTAGCGGGAGTACAGATACGCAGTATTTT.

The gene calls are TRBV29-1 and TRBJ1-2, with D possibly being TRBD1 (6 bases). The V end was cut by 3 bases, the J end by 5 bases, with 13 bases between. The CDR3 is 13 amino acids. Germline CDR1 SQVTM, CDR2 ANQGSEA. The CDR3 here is CSVESGGGYGYTF. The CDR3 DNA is TGCAGCGTTGAGTCGGGGGGCGGTTATGGCTACACCTTC.